Listed below are T cell receptor beta chains from one sample, sequenced in a study of beta chain features in type 1 diabetes. Produced via immunoSEQ multiplex PCR; TCRdb's table is partial and in-frame only. The data hold around 430,000 clones, with approximately 30% observed a single time. Sequencing was performed on naive CD4+ T cells from blood. All receptors derive from a man between 18 and 29 years old in good health. Both conserved end residues are part of each CDR3. Fields, in order: J gene, D gene, CDR3 length, clone size, V gene, CDR3 protein, CDR3 DNA. The D gene is left open where the match is weak. Size tells how often a clone was seen (once, few, many) or the class of an expanded clone, and some rows leave it out.

j_gene: TRBJ1-2
d_gene: TRBD1
len: 14
abundance: few
v_gene: TRBV10-3
CDR3aa: CAISGTGGDYGYTF
CDR3nt: TGTGCCATCAGTGGGACAGGGGGCGACTATGGCTACACCTTC

j_gene: TRBJ2-1
d_gene: TRBD2
len: 17
abundance: -
v_gene: TRBV5-4
CDR3aa: CASSAAILAARDNEQFF
CDR3nt: TGTGCCAGCAGCGCCGCGATACTAGCGGCCAGAGACAATGAGCAGTTCTTC

j_gene: TRBJ2-7
d_gene: -
len: 12
abundance: few
v_gene: TRBV18
CDR3aa: CASSPKGWEQYF
CDR3nt: TGTGCCAGCTCACCAAAGGGGTGGGAGCAGTACTTC

j_gene: TRBJ1-2
d_gene: -
len: 12
abundance: few
v_gene: TRBV30
CDR3aa: CAGHRAAYGYTF
CDR3nt: TGTGCCGGGCACAGGGCGGCGTATGGCTACACCTTC

j_gene: TRBJ2-4
d_gene: -
len: 15
abundance: -
v_gene: TRBV7-8
CDR3aa: CASSKQVLAKNIQYF
CDR3nt: TGTGCCAGCAGCAAACAGGTCTTAGCCAAAAACATTCAGTACTTC

j_gene: TRBJ2-7
d_gene: -
len: 12
abundance: few
v_gene: TRBV29-1
CDR3aa: CSVPGRIYEQYF
CDR3nt: TGCAGCGTACCGGGACGGATCTACGAGCAGTACTTC

j_gene: TRBJ2-5
d_gene: -
len: 15
abundance: few
v_gene: TRBV7-7
CDR3aa: CASSLDGTGEETQYF
CDR3nt: TGTGCCAGCAGCTTAGATGGGACGGGGGAAGAGACCCAGTACTTC

j_gene: TRBJ1-1
d_gene: -
len: 16
abundance: -
v_gene: TRBV5-1
CDR3aa: CASSLGPAEMNTEAFF
CDR3nt: TGCGCCAGCAGCTTGGGCCCTGCGGAGATGAACACTGAAGCTTTCTTT

j_gene: TRBJ1-1
d_gene: -
len: 13
abundance: -
v_gene: TRBV2
CDR3aa: CASSEGVSTEAFF
CDR3nt: TGTGCCAGCAGTGAAGGGGTTTCCACTGAAGCTTTCTTT

j_gene: TRBJ2-1
d_gene: -
len: 15
abundance: few
v_gene: TRBV21-1
CDR3aa: CASSTTFHRVNEQFF
CDR3nt: TGTGCCAGCAGCACTACTTTTCACAGGGTCAATGAGCAGTTCTTC

j_gene: TRBJ2-5
d_gene: -
len: 16
abundance: -
v_gene: TRBV28
CDR3aa: CASSSLGKGRQETQYF
CDR3nt: TGTGCCAGCAGTTCCCTCGGGAAGGGGCGACAAGAGACCCAGTACTTC

j_gene: TRBJ1-5
d_gene: -
len: 12
abundance: -
v_gene: TRBV2
CDR3aa: CASSDGDRPQHF
CDR3nt: TGTGCCAGCAGTGATGGAGACCGGCCCCAGCATTTT

j_gene: TRBJ2-3
d_gene: -
len: 14
abundance: few
v_gene: TRBV5-4
CDR3aa: CASSLGAGTDTQYF
CDR3nt: TGTGCCAGCAGCTTGGGCGCGGGCACAGATACGCAGTATTTT

j_gene: TRBJ2-5
d_gene: TRBD1
len: 15
abundance: few
v_gene: TRBV30
CDR3aa: CAWIPGTGGQETQYF
CDR3nt: TGTGCCTGGATCCCCGGGACAGGGGGCCAAGAGACCCAGTACTTC

j_gene: TRBJ2-1
d_gene: -
len: 15
abundance: -
v_gene: TRBV7-2
CDR3aa: CASRFTVYSYNEQFF
CDR3nt: TGTGCCAGCCGTTTTACGGTGTACTCCTACAATGAGCAGTTCTTC

j_gene: TRBJ2-7
d_gene: -
len: 14
abundance: few
v_gene: TRBV5-1
CDR3aa: CASSLAPGPYEQYF
CDR3nt: TGCGCCAGCAGCTTGGCTCCGGGGCCCTACGAGCAGTACTTC

j_gene: TRBJ2-1
d_gene: TRBD1
len: 17
abundance: -
v_gene: TRBV5-1
CDR3aa: CASSLDRGRRTSDEQFF
CDR3nt: TGCGCCAGCAGCTTGGACAGGGGGCGTAGGACTAGTGATGAGCAGTTCTTC

j_gene: TRBJ2-1
d_gene: -
len: 15
abundance: -
v_gene: TRBV7-9
CDR3aa: CASSRFTTRYGEQFF
CDR3nt: TGTGCCAGCAGCCGATTTACGACCCGTTACGGGGAGCAGTTCTTC

j_gene: TRBJ1-1
d_gene: -
len: 16
abundance: few
v_gene: TRBV30
CDR3aa: CAWSVLGRGDGTEAFF
CDR3nt: TGTGCCTGGAGTGTACTCGGAAGGGGAGACGGCACTGAAGCTTTCTTT

j_gene: TRBJ1-5
d_gene: TRBD1
len: 13
abundance: -
v_gene: TRBV30
CDR3aa: CAWSTGGVQPQHF
CDR3nt: TGTGCCTGGAGTACAGGGGGCGTACAGCCCCAGCATTTT

j_gene: TRBJ1-1
d_gene: TRBD1
len: 13
abundance: -
v_gene: TRBV9
CDR3aa: CASSPTGVTEAFF
CDR3nt: TGTGCCAGCAGCCCGACAGGGGTAACTGAAGCTTTCTTT

j_gene: TRBJ2-3
d_gene: TRBD2
len: 15
abundance: -
v_gene: TRBV7-2
CDR3aa: CASSFRERERGTQYF
CDR3nt: TGTGCCAGCAGCTTTCGTGAGCGGGAGCGGGGTACGCAGTATTTT

j_gene: TRBJ1-5
d_gene: -
len: 15
abundance: -
v_gene: TRBV4-2
CDR3aa: CASSQDSYSNQPQHF
CDR3nt: TGTGCCAGCAGCCAGGACAGTTATAGCAATCAGCCCCAGCATTTT

j_gene: TRBJ2-7
d_gene: -
len: 15
abundance: -
v_gene: TRBV5-1
CDR3aa: CASSAAAGPYYEQYF
CDR3nt: TGCGCCAGCAGCGCAGCGGCAGGGCCGTACTACGAGCAGTACTTC